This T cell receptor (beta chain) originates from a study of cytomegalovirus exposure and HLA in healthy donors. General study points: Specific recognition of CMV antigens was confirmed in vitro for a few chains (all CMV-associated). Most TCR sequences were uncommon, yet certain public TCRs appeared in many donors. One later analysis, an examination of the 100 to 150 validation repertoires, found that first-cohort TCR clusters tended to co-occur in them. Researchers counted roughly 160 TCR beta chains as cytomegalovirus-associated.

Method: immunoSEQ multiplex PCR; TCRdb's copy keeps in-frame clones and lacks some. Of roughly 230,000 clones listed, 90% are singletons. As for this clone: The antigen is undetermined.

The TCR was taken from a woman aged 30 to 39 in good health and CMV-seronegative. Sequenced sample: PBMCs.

The CDR3 loop is CASSQFADYEQYF. The CDR3 DNA follows: TGTGCCAGCAGTCAGTTTGCAGACTACGAGCAGTACTTC. V usage is TRBV27 and J usage is TRBJ2-7; D remains ambiguous. The CDR3 length is 13 residues. CDR1 and CDR2 from the germline V gene are MNHEY and SMNVEV (reference sequence). Trimming removed 5 bases from V and 3 bases from J, with 11 bases in between.